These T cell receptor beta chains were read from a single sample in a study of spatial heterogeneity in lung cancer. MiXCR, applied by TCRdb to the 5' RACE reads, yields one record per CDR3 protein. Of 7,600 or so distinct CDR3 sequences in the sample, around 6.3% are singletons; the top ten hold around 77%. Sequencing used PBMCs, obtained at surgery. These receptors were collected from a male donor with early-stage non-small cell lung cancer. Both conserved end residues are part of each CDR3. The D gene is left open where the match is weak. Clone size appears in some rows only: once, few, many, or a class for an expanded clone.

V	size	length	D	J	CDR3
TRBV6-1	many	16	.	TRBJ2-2	CASSEWMGGGTGELFF
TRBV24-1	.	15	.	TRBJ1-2	CVTSVLGPTNYGYTF
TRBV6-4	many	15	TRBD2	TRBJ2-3	CASSELAGSTDTQYF
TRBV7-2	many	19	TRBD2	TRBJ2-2	CASSLVVGSGRANTGELFF
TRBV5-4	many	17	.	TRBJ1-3	CASSLVGELFSGNTIYF
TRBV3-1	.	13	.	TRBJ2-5	CASSVTGFMPQYF
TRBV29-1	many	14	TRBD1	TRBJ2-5	CSVGTGDLQETQYF
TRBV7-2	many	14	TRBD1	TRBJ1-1	CASTQGAENTEAFF
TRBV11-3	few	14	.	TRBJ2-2	CASSVSSSIGELFF
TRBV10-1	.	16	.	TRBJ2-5	CASSAQTDRLDETQYF
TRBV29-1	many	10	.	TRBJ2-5	CSVDKETQYF
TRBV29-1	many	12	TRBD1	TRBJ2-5	CSAPGQAETQYF
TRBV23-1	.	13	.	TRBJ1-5	CASSHQGNQPQHF
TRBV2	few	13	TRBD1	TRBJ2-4	CASTRTGRGIQYF
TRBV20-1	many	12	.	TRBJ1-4	CSVGGRNEKLFF
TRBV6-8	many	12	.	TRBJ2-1	CASSGSHNEQFF
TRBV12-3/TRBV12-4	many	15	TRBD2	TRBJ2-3	CASSLLAGVTDTQYF
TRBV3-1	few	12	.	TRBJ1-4	CASSQEGRKLFF
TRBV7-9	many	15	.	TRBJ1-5	CASSLKGGSNQPQHF
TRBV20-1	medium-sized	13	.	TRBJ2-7	CSARSWESYEQYF
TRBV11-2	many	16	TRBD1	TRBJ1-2	CASSSLRDREGVGYTF
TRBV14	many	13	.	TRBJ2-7	CASSRDLAYEQYF
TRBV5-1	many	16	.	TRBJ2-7	CASSVGWFGVSYEQYF
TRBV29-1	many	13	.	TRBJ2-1	CSVEGGFGNEQFF
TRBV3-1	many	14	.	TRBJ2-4	CASSQGPPPGIQYF
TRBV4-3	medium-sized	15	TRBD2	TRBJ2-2	CASSHTSGDTGELFF
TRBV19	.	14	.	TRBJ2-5	CASSISGVQETQYF
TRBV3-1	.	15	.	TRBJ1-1	CASSPSLVRDTEAFF